This T cell receptor beta chain was sequenced in a study of T cell changes during pregnancy in multiple sclerosis. Clones were read by immunoSEQ multiplex PCR, and TCRdb kept only the in-frame ones, dropping some. The data show 40,000 to 55,000 clones, about nine tenths seen once. The material sequenced was CD4+ T cells from peripheral blood mononuclear cells, taken before pregnancy. This TCR derives from a female donor with multiple sclerosis, enrolled in a pregnancy study.

As DNA, the CDR3 is TGTGCCAGCAGCTTCACACAGGGGGCCGGCACTGAAGCTTTCTTT. Translating gives CASSFTQGAGTEAFF. This rearrangement joins TRBV7-9 to TRBJ1-1, with 9 nucleotides matching TRBD1. This CDR3 contains 15 residues. The ends lost 3 bases at V and 4 bases at J; junction bases unmatched: 6. Germline V gene lookup returns CDR1 SEHNR and CDR2 FQNEAQ (reference sequence).